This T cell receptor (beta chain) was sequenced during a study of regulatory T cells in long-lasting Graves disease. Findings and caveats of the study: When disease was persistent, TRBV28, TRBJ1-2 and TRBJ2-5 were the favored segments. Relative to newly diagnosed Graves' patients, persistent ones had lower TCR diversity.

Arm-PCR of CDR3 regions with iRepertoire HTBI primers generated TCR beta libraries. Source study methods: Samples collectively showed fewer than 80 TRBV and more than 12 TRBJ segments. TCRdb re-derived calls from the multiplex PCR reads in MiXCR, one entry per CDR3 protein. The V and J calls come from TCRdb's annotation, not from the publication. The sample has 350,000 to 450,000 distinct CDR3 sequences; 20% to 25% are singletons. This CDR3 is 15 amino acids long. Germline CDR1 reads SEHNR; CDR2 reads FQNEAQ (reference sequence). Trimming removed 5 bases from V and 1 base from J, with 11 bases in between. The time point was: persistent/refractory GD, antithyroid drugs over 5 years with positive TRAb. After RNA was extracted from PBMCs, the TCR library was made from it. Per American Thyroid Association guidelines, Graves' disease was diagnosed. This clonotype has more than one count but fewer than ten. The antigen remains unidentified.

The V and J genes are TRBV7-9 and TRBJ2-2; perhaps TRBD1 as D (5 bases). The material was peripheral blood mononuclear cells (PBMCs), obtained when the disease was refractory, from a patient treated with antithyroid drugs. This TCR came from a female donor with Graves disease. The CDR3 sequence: CASSNPTVNTGELFF. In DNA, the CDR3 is TGTGCCAGCAGCAACCCGACAGTGAACACCGGGGAGCTGTTTTTT.